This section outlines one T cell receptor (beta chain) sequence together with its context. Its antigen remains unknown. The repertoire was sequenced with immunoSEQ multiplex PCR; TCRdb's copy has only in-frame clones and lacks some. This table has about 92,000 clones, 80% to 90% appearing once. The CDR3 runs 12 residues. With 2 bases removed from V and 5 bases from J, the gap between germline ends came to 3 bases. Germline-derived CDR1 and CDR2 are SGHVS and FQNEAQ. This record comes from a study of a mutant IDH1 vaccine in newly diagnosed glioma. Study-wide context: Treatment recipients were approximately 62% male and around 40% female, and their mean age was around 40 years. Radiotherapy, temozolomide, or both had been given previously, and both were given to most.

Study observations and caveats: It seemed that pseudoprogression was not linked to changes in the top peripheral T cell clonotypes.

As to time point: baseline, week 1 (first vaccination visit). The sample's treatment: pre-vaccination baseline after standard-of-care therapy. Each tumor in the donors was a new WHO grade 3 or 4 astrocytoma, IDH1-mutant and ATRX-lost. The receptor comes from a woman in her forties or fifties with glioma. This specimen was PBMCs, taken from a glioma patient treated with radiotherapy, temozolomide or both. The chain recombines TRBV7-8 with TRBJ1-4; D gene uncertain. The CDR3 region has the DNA TGTGCCAGCAGCTTAACGAATGAAAAACTGTTTTTT. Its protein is CASSLTNEKLFF.